Listed below are T cell receptor beta chains from one sample, sequenced in a study of T cells in Graves' hyperthyroidism and ophthalmopathy. One entry per CDR3 protein results from TCRdb running MiXCR on the multiplex PCR reads. The table lists approximately 300,000 distinct CDR3 sequences, approximately 19% of them singletons. Source material: blood. The receptors derive from a man aged 45-65 years with Graves' ophthalmopathy. Both conserved end residues are part of each CDR3. Each record gives: V gene, J gene, CDR3 protein.

v_call: TRBV24-1; j_call: TRBJ1-5; cdr3_aa: CATSRSDEEPQHF
v_call: TRBV4-1; j_call: TRBJ1-2; cdr3_aa: CASSQNGGYGYTF
v_call: TRBV14; j_call: TRBJ2-3; cdr3_aa: CASSLPLGVGADTQYF
v_call: TRBV29-1; j_call: TRBJ2-5; cdr3_aa: CSVGGTSETQYF
v_call: TRBV5-1; j_call: TRBJ1-2; cdr3_aa: CASSLDGTGGYTF
v_call: TRBV28; j_call: TRBJ2-4; cdr3_aa: CASSALEGLNIQYF
v_call: TRBV11-3; j_call: TRBJ1-1; cdr3_aa: CASSSGTNTEAFF
v_call: TRBV10-3; j_call: TRBJ2-3; cdr3_aa: CAISERGATDTQYF
v_call: TRBV4-1; j_call: TRBJ2-2; cdr3_aa: CASSQERGTSGRGYTGELFF
v_call: TRBV27; j_call: TRBJ2-3; cdr3_aa: CASTSRDRGIGTDTQYF
v_call: TRBV2; j_call: TRBJ1-3; cdr3_aa: CASSRQISGNTIYF
v_call: TRBV11-2; j_call: TRBJ2-6; cdr3_aa: CASSQRSGANVLTF
v_call: TRBV2; j_call: TRBJ1-4; cdr3_aa: CASMDREANEKLFF
v_call: TRBV5-1; j_call: TRBJ2-3; cdr3_aa: CASSPSTRQDTQYF
v_call: TRBV28; j_call: TRBJ1-1; cdr3_aa: CASSWTGDNTEAFF
v_call: TRBV7-9; j_call: TRBJ2-2; cdr3_aa: CASSLGTSSYTGELFF
v_call: TRBV11-2; j_call: TRBJ2-1; cdr3_aa: CASSPMRSEQFF
v_call: TRBV29-1; j_call: TRBJ2-7; cdr3_aa: CSVEGTGDIEQYF
v_call: TRBV29-1; j_call: TRBJ2-5; cdr3_aa: CSVEGTGGPSKTQYF
v_call: TRBV19; j_call: TRBJ2-6; cdr3_aa: CASSIWRSSGANVLTF
v_call: TRBV7-3; j_call: TRBJ2-7; cdr3_aa: CASSVKGGRVDEQYF
v_call: TRBV18; j_call: TRBJ2-7; cdr3_aa: CASSPGGTGAYEQYF
v_call: TRBV18; j_call: TRBJ2-5; cdr3_aa: CASSWGPRRGETQYF
v_call: TRBV6-5; j_call: TRBJ1-4; cdr3_aa: CASSYRGSDEKLFF
v_call: TRBV7-2; j_call: TRBJ2-7; cdr3_aa: CASSQNAGGGGEQYF
v_call: TRBV28; j_call: TRBJ1-6; cdr3_aa: CASSLVGQKYNSPLHF
v_call: TRBV3-1; j_call: TRBJ2-1; cdr3_aa: CASSQDFLRVFEQFF
v_call: TRBV19; j_call: TRBJ2-2; cdr3_aa: CASKVDANTGELFF
v_call: TRBV9; j_call: TRBJ1-2; cdr3_aa: CASSVVSYGYTF
v_call: TRBV7-2; j_call: TRBJ2-7; cdr3_aa: CASSLRAGEAEQYF
v_call: TRBV3-1; j_call: TRBJ1-5; cdr3_aa: CASSQVSGGNQPQHF